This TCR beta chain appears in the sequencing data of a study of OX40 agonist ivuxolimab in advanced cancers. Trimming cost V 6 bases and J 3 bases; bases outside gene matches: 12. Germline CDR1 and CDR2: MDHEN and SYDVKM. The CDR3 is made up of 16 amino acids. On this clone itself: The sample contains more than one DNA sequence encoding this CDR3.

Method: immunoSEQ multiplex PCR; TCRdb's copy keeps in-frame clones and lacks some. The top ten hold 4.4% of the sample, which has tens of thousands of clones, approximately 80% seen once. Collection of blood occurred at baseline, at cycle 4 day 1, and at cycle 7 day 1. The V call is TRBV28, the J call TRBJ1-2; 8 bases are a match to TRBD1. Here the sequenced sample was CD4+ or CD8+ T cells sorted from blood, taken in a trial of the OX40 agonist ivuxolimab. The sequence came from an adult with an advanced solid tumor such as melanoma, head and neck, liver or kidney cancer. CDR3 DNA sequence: TGTGCCAGCAGCCTCCCCGGACAGGGTTTATACTATGGCTACACCTTC. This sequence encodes CASSLPGQGLYYGYTF.